The entry below describes one T cell receptor beta chain. Losses at the gene ends were 0 bases for V and 7 bases for J; bases not matched to a gene: 9. This CDR3 is 16 amino acids long. Per the germline V gene, CDR1 is LGHNA and CDR2 is YSLEER. This specimen comes from a study of blood T cell repertoires in COVID-19. Overall study context: Italy, Spain and the United States were the sources of the convalescent and acute COVID-19 samples.

Generated by immunoSEQ multiplex PCR, the TCRdb table keeps only in-frame clones and is missing some. Of hundreds of thousands of clones listed, around 89% are singletons. The specimen was peripheral blood. The chain is built from TRBV4-3 and TRBJ2-5, with 9 positions matching TRBD2. The clonotype originates from a young woman who had recovered from COVID-19. The DNA for the CDR3 is TGCGCCAGCAGCCAAGATGGACTAGCGCCAATCGGGACCCAGTACTTC. Translated, it gives CASSQDGLAPIGTQYF.